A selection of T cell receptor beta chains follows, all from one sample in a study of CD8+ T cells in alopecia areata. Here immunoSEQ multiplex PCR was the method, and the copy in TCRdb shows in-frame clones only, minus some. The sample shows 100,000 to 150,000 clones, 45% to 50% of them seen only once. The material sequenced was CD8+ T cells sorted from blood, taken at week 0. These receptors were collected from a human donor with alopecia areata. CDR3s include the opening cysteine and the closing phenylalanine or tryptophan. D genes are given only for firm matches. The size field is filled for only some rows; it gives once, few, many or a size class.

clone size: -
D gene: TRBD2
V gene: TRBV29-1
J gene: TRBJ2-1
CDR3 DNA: TGCAGCGTTGTACTACTAGCGACAGATGAGCAGTTCTTC
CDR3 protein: CSVVLLATDEQFF

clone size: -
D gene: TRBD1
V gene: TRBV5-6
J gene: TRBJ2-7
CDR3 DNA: TGTGCCAGCAGCTTGGATTTTGCGGGACAGGGGCTCGAGCAGTACTTC
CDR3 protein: CASSLDFAGQGLEQYF

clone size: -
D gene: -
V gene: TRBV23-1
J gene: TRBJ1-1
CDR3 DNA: TGCGCCAGCCCCATTCCAGGGAACACTGAAGCTTTCTTT
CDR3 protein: CASPIPGNTEAFF

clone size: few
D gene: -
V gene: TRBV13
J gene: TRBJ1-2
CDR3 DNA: TGTGCCAGCAGCCCGGGACGGACTTATGGCTACACCTTC
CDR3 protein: CASSPGRTYGYTF

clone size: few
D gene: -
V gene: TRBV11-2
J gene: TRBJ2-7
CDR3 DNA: TGTGCCAGCAGCTCAGAGGGCTCCTACGAGCAGTACTTC
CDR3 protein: CASSSEGSYEQYF

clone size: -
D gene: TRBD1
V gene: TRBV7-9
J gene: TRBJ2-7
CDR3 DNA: TGTGCCAGCAGCCCTCGGACAGGGGCCTACGAGCAGTACTTC
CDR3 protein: CASSPRTGAYEQYF

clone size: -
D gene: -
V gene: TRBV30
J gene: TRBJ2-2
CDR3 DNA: TGTGCCTGGTTTGGTGGAGGCACCGGGGAGCTGTTTTTT
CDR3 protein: CAWFGGGTGELFF

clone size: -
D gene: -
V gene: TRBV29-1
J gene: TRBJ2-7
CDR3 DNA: TGCAGCGTGGATGTCGCCGGGCCGCACTACGAGCAGTACTTC
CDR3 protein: CSVDVAGPHYEQYF

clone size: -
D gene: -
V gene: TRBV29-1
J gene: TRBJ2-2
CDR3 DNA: TGCAGCGTTGAAGTGGCGAGAACGAACACCGGGGAGCTGTTTTTT
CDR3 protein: CSVEVARTNTGELFF

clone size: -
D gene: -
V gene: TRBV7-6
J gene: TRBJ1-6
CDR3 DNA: TGTGCCAGCAGCCCCGGGGGTTTGCCCCTCCACTTT
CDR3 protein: CASSPGGLPLHF

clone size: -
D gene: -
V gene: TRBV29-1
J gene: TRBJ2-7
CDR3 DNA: TGCAGCGTTGAAACGGGGGTCTCCTACGAGCAGTACTTC
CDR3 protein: CSVETGVSYEQYF

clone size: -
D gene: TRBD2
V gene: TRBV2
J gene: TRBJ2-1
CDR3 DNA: TGTGCCAGCAGTGATTCTACTAGCGGGGGGCCTGCCTACAATGAGCAGTTCTTC
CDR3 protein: CASSDSTSGGPAYNEQFF

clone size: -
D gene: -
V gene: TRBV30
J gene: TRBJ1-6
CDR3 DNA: TGTGCCTGGGAGATACTTCCTCACAGGGAGGACGATTCACCCCTCCACTTT
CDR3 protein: CAWEILPHREDDSPLHF

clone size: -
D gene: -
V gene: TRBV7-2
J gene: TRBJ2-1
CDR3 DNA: TGTGCCAGCAGCTTAGAGTGGACAAATGAGCAGTTCTTC
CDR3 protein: CASSLEWTNEQFF

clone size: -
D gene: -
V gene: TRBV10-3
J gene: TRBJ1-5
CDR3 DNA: TGTGCCATCAGTTCACCCGGTGGCGGTCCGCCCCAGCATTTT
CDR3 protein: CAISSPGGGPPQHF

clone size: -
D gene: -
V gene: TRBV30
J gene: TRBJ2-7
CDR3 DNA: TGTGCCTGGAGTGTACCTGGTCAACCGCCCTACGAGCAGTACTTC
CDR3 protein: CAWSVPGQPPYEQYF

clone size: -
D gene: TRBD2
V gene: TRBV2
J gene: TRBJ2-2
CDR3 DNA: TGTGCCTGCTTGGCGGGGGGGCCGGACACCGGGGAGCTGTTTTTT
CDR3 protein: CACLAGGPDTGELFF

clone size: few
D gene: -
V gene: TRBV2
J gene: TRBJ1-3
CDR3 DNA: TGTGCCAGCAGTGAGGGTGGGGCAGCCTCTGGAAACACCATATATTTT
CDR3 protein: CASSEGGAASGNTIYF

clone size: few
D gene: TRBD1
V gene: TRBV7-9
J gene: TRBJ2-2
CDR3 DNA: TGTGCCAGCAGCTTAGGGACAGGGGGCGCCGCCGGGGAGCTGTTTTTT
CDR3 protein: CASSLGTGGAAGELFF

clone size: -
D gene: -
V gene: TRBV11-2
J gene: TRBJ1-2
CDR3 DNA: TGTGCCAGCAGCTCTGGATGGGGTCAGACTGGCTACACCTTC
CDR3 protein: CASSSGWGQTGYTF

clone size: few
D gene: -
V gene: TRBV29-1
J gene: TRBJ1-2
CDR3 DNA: TGCAGCGTTGAATTTGTATATGGACAGTCCTATGGCTACACCTTC
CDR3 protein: CSVEFVYGQSYGYTF

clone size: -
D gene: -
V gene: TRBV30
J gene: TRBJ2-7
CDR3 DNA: TGTGCCTGGAGTTACAGGGACTACGAGCAGTACTTC
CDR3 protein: CAWSYRDYEQYF

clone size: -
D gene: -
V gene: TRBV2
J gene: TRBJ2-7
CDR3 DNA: TGTGCCAGCATCTGGACATTTCTATCCTACGAGCAGTACTTC
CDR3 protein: CASIWTFLSYEQYF

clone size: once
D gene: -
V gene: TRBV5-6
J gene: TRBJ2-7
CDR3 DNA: TGTGCCAGCAGCTTGGAGGCGTCGGGGGGCCAAGGGTACGAGCAGTACTTC
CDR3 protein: CASSLEASGGQGYEQYF

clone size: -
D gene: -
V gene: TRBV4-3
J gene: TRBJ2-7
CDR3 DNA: TGCGCCAGCAGCCAAGAAAGGGCCTACGAGCAGTACTTC
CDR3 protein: CASSQERAYEQYF

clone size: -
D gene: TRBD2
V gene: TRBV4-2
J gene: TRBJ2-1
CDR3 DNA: TGTGCCAGCAGCCAAGATTCGAAGCGGGGGGATATCGAGCAGTTCTTC
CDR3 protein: CASSQDSKRGDIEQFF

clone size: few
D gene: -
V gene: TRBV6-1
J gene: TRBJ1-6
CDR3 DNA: TGTGCCAGCACTTCAGGGAAGGATAATTCACCCCTCCACTTT
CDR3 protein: CASTSGKDNSPLHF

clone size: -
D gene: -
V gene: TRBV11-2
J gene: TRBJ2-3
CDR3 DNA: TGTGCCAGCAGCTTTTGGGGGGCAGATACGCAGTATTTT
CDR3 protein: CASSFWGADTQYF

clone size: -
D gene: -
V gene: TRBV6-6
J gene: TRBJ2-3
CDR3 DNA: TGTGCCAGCAGTTACCTCGGCAATCCCACAGATACGCAGTATTTT
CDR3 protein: CASSYLGNPTDTQYF

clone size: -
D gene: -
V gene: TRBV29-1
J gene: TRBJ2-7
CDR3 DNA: TGCAGCGTTGAAGCGGTAAGCTCCTACGAGCAGTACTTC
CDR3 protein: CSVEAVSSYEQYF

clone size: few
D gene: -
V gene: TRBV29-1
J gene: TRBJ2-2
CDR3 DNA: TGCAGCGCACATAACCCGAACACCGGGGAGCTGTTTTTT
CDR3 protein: CSAHNPNTGELFF

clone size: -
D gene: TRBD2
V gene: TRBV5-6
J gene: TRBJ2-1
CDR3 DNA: TGTGCCAGCAGCTTGGACGTGGGCAGCGGGGGACATACATACAATGAGCAGTTCTTC
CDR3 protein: CASSLDVGSGGHTYNEQFF

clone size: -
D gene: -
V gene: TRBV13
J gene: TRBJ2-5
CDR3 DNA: TGTGCCAGCAGCTTAGTAGAGGACCAACAAGAGACCCAGTACTTC
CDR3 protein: CASSLVEDQQETQYF

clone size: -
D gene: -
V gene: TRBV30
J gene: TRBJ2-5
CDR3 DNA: TGTGCCTGGAGTCTGGGCTTAGAGACCCAGTACTTC
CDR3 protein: CAWSLGLETQYF

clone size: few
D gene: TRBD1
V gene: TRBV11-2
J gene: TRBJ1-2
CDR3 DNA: TGTGCCAGCAGCTTAGGTCACAGGGGGAACTATGGCTACACCTTC
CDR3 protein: CASSLGHRGNYGYTF

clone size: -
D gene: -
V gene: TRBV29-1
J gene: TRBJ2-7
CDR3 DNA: TGCAGCGTTCAACCCGAGGGCTACGAGCAGTACTTC
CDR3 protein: CSVQPEGYEQYF

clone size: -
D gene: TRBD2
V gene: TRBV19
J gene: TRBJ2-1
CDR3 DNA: TGTGCCAGTAGTATTCTAGCGGGGGACAATGAGCAGTTCTTC
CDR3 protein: CASSILAGDNEQFF

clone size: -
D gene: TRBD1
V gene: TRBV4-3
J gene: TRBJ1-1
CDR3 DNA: TGCGCCAGCAGCCAATTTCTCCAGGGGGAGGGTCCCACTGAAGCTTTCTTT
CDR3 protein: CASSQFLQGEGPTEAFF

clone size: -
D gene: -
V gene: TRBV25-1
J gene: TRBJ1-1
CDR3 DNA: TGTGCCAGCAGGGACAGCACTGAGGCTTTCTTT
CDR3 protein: CASRDSTEAFF

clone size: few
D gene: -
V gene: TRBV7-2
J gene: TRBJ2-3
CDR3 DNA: TGTGCCAGCAGCTACGGGACCGGAGGGACAGATACGCAGTATTTT
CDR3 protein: CASSYGTGGTDTQYF

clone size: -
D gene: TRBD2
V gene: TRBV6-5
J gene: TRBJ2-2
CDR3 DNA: TGTGCCAGCAGTTTAGTCGGGGGGGCCGGGGAGCTGTTTTTT
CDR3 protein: CASSLVGGAGELFF

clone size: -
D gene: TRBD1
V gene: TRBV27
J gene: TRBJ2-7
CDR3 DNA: TGTGCCAGCAGACTCCTTCAGGGGGTCCCCTACGAGCAGTACTTC
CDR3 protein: CASRLLQGVPYEQYF

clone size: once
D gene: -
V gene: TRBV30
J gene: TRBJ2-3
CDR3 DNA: TGTGCCTGGAGTGTAGGTCCCGGTAGCACAGATACGCAGTATTTT
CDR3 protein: CAWSVGPGSTDTQYF

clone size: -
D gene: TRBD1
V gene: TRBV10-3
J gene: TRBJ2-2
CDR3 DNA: TGTGCCAACTCCGGGACAGGCACCGGGGAGCTGTTTTTT
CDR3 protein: CANSGTGTGELFF

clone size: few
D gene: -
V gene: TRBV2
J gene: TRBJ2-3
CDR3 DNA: TGTGCCAGCACCGAGGGTCTAGCCCATTACACAGATACGCAGTATTTT
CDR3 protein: CASTEGLAHYTDTQYF

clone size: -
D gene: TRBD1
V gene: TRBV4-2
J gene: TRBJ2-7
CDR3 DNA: TGTGCCAGCAGCCAAGGGGCCGGGACAGGGTTGTTGGAGCAGTACTTC
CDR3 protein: CASSQGAGTGLLEQYF

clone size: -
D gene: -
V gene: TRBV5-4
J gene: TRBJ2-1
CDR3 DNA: TGTGCCAGCAGCTTGTTGGCCTACAATGAGCAGTTCTTC
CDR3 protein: CASSLLAYNEQFF

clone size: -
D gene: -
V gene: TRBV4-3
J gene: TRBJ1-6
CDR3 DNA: TGCGCCAGCAGCCCGGTTCTATCCGATAATTCACCCCTCCACTTT
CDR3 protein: CASSPVLSDNSPLHF

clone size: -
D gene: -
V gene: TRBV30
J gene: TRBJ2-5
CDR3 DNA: TGTGCCTGGAAGCAGGGGCCCCCAGAGACCCAGTACTTC
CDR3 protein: CAWKQGPPETQYF

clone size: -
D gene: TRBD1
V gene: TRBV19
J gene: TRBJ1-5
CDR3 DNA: TGTGCCAGTAGTATAGTGTCAGGGGGAAATCAGCCCCAGCATTTT
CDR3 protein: CASSIVSGGNQPQHF

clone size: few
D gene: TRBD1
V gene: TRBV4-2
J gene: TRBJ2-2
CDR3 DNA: TGTGCCACTCAACAGGGGAGAAACACCGGGGAGCTGTTTTTT
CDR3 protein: CATQQGRNTGELFF

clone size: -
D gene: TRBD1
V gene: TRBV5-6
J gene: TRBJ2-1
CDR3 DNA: TGTGCCAGCAGCTTGCCGGGACAGGGGACCTACAATGAGCAGTTCTTC
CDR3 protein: CASSLPGQGTYNEQFF

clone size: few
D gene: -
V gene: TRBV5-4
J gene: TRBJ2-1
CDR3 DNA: TGTGCCAGCAGCTATGACATCTACAATGAGCAGTTCTTC
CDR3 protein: CASSYDIYNEQFF